This T cell receptor (beta chain) came from a study of T cells in Graves' hyperthyroidism and ophthalmopathy. Germline values: CDR1 SGDLS, CDR2 YYNGEE. The V gene lost 6 bases and the J gene lost 4 bases, with 7 bases spanning the gap. The CDR3 covers 12 residues. The authors took PBMCs from 9.5 to 10 ml fresh peripheral blood. TCR beta CDR3 regions were amplified from RNA transcripts. With the HTBI primer set, the TCR CDR3 went through a first round of RT-PCR. TCRdb passed the multiplex PCR reads through MiXCR, listing each CDR3 protein once. The table shows approximately 700,000 distinct CDR3 sequences, with about a sixth occurring only once.

The material sequenced was blood. V gene TRBV9 combines with J gene TRBJ2-2; D is unclear. The receptor was derived from a man younger than 35 with Graves' hyperthyroidism. The CDR3 here is CASTLGTGELFF. The CDR3 nucleotides read TGTGCCAGCACGCTTGGCACCGGGGAGCTGTTTTTT.